The entry that follows covers one T cell receptor beta chain sequence. After removal of 5 bases from V and 6 bases from J, the junction contained 5 bases not matched to a gene. Germline CDR1 reads KGHSH; CDR2 reads LQKENI. This CDR3 has 14 amino acids. This entry belongs to a study of blood T cell repertoires in COVID-19. The overall study: The United States, Italy and Spain were the sources of the acute and convalescent COVID-19 samples.

As processed by the authors: Estimation of nucleated cell counts was performed using reference gene primer amplification. TCRdb's table, derived via immunoSEQ multiplex PCR, lists solely in-frame clones and lacks some. V, J and clone size are taken as reported in that table, and D and trimming were inferred from the DNA itself. This table holds about 41,000 clones, approximately 90% found once. Material for sequencing was peripheral blood. The clonotype was recovered from a man aged 55 to 69 with acute or convalescent COVID-19. The rearrangement uses TRBV18 and TRBJ2-7, with TRBD2 identical over 12 bases. The CDR3 coding sequence is TGTGCCAGCTCATTGCCGACTAGCGGGGGCGAGCAGTACTTC. Translated, it gives CASSLPTSGGEQYF.